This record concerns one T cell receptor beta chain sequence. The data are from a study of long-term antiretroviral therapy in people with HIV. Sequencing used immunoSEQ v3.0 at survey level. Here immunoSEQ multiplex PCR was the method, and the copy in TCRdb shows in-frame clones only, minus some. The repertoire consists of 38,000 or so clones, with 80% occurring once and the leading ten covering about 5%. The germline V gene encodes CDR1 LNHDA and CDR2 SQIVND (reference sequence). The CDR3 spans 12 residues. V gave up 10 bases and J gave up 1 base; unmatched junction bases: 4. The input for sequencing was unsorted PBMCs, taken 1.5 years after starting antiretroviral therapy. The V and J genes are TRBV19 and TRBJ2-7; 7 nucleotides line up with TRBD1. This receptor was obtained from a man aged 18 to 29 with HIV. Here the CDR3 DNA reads TGTGCCACCAGGGGGTCATCCTACGAGCAGTACTTC. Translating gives CATRGSSYEQYF.